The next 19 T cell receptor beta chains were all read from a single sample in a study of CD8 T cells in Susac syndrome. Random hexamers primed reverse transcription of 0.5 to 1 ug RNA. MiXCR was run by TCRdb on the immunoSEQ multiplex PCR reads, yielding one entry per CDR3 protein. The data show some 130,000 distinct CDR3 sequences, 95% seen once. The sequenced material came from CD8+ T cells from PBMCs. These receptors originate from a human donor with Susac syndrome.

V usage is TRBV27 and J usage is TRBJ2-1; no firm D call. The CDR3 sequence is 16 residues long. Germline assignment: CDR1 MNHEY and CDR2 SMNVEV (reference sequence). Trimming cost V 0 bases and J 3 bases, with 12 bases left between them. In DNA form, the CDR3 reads TGTGCCAGCAGTTTATCGGGTGCCCCCCTCTACAATGAGCAGTTCTTC. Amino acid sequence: CASSLSGAPLYNEQFF.

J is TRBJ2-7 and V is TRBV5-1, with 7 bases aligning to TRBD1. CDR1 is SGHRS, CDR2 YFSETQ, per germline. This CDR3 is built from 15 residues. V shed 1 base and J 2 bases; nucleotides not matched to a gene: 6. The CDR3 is CASSLSQQGPYEQYF. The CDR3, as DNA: TGCGCCAGCAGCTTGTCTCAACAGGGGCCCTACGAGCAGTACTTC.

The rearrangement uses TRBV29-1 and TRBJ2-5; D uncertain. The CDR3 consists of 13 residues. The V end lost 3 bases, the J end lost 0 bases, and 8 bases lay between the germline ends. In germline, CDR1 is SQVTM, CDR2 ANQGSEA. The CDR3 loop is CSVEGYYQETQYF. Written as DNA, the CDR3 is TGCAGCGTTGAGGGCTACTACCAAGAGACCCAGTACTTC.

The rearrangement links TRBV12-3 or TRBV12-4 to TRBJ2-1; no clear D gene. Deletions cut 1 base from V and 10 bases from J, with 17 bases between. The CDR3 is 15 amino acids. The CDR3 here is CASSLGATRISEQFF. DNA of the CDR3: TGTGCCAGCAGTTTAGGGGCTACACGAATTAGCGAGCAGTTCTTC.

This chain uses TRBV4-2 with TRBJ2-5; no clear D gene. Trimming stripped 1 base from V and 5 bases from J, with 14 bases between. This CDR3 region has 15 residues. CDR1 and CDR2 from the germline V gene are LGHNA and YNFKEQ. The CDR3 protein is CASSQAPTVGETQYF. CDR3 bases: TGTGCCAGCAGCCAAGCCCCGACGGTGGGGGAGACCCAGTACTTC.

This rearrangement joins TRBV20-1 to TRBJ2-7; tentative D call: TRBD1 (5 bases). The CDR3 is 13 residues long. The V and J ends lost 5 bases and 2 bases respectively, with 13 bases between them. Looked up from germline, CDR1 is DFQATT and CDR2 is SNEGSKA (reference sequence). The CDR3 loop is CSALGRNTYEQYF. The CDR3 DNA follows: TGCAGTGCTCTGGGGCGGAACACCTACGAGCAGTACTTC.

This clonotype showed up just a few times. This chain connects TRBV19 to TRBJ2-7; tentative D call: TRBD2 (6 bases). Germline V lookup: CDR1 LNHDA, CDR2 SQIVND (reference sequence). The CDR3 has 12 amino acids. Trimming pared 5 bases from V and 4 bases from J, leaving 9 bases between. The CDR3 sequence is CASSRGIYEQYF. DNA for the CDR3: TGTGCCAGTAGTCGCGGGATTTACGAGCAGTACTTC.

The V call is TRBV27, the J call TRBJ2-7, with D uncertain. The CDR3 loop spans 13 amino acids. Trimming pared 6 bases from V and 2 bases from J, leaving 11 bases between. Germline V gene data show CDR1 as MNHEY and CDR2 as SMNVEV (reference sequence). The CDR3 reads CASSDNMPYEQYF. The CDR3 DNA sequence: TGTGCCAGCAGCGACAATATGCCCTACGAGCAGTACTTC.

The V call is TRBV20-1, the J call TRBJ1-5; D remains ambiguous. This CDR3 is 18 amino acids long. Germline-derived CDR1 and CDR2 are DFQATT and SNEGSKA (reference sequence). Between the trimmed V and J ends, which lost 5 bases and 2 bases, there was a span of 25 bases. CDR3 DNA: TGCAGTGCTCTCATAGGCTCGTTCGGAGAGTATGGCAATCAGCCCCAGCATTTT. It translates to CSALIGSFGEYGNQPQHF.

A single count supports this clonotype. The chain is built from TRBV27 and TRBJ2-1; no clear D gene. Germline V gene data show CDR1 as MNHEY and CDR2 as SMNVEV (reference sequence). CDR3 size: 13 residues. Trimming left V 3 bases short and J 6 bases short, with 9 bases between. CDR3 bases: TGTGCCAGCAGTTTCATCGTAAGCAATGAGCAGTTCTTC. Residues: CASSFIVSNEQFF.

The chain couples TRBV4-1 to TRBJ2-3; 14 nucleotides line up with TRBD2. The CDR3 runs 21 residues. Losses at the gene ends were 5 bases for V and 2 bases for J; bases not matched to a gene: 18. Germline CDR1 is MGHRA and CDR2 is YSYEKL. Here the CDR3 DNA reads TGCGCCAGCAGCATGCCGGGACTAGCGGGAGTAAGTAGAAGCGACACAGATACGCAGTATTTT. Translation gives CASSMPGLAGVSRSDTDTQYF.

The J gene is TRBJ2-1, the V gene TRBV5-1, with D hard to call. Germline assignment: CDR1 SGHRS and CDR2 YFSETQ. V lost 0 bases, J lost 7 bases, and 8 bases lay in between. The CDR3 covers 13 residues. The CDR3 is CASSLDLTNEQFF. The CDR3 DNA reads TGCGCCAGCAGCTTGGATCTGACAAATGAGCAGTTCTTC. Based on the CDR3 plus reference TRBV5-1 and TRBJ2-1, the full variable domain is KAGVTQTPRYLIKTRGQQVTLSCSPISGHRSVSWYQQTPGQGLQFLFEYFSETQRNKGNFPGRFSGRQFSNSRSEMNVSTLELGDSALYLCASSLDLTNEQFFGPGTRLTVL.

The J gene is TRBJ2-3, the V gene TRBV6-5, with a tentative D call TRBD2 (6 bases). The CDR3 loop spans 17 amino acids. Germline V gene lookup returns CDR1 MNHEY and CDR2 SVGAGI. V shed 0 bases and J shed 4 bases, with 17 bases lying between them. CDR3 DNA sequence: TGTGCCAGCAGTTACTCTGTTCTAGCGATTCGGGCAGATACGCAGTATTTT. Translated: CASSYSVLAIRADTQYF.

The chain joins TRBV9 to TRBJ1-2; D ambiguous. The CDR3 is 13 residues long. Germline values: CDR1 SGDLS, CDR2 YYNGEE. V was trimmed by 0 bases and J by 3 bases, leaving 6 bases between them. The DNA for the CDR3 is TGTGCCAGCAGCGTAGGGACTGACTATGGCTACACCTTC. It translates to CASSVGTDYGYTF.

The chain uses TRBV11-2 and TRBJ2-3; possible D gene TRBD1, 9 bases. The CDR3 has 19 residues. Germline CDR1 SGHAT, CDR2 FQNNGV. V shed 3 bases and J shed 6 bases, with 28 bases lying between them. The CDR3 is CASSLDRGAWPGGGDTQYF. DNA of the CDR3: TGTGCCAGCAGCTTGGACAGGGGCGCGTGGCCCGGCGGGGGGGATACGCAGTATTTT.

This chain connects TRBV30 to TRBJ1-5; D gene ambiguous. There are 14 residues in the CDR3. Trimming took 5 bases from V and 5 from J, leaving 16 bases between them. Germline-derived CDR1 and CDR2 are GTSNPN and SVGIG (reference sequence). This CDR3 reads CAWGRRTADQPQHF. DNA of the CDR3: TGTGCCTGGGGCCGACGCACCGCGGATCAGCCCCAGCATTTT.

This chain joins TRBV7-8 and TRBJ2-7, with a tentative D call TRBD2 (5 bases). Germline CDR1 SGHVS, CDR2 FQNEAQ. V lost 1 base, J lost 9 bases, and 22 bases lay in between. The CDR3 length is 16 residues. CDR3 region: CASSLDAPESGGPQYF. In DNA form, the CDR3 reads TGTGCCAGCAGCTTAGACGCCCCAGAGTCAGGAGGACCGCAGTACTTC.

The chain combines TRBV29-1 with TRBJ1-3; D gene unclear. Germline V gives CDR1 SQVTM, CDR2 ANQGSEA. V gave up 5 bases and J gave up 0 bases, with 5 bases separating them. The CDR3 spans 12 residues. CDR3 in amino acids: CSVSGSGNTIYF. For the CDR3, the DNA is TGCAGCGTTTCGGGCTCTGGAAACACCATATATTTT.

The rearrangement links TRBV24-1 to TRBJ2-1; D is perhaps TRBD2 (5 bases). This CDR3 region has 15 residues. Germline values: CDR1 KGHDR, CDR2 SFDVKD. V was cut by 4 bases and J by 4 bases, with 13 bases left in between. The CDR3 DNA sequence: TGTGCCACCAGTGAGAGCCGGACTGAGTACAATGAGCAGTTCTTC. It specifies CATSESRTEYNEQFF.